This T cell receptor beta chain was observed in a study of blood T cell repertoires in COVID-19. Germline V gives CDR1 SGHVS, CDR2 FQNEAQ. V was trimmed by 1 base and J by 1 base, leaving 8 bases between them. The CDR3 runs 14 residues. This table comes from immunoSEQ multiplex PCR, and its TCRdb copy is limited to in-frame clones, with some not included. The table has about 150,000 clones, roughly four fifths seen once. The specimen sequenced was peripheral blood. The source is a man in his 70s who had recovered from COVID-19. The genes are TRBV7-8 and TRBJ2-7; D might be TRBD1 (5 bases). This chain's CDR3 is CASSLVQASYEQYF. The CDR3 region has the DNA TGTGCCAGCAGCTTAGTACAGGCATCCTACGAGCAGTACTTC.